The 19 T cell receptor beta chains below come from one sample, sequenced in a study of blood T cells in healthy people across ages. PCR was performed a second time for about 7 to 12 cycles using a sample-barcoded 5' primer and a J-beta primer mix. TCRdb analysed the 5' RACE reads with MiXCR anew, one entry per CDR3 protein. The data contain hundreds of thousands of distinct CDR3 sequences, around 45% of them singletons. The sample comprised blood. Every receptor here comes from a woman in her sixties or seventies in good health.

The chain is built from TRBV6-5 and TRBJ2-2; possible D gene TRBD1, 5 bases. Deletions cut 6 bases from V and 3 bases from J, with 14 bases between. CDR1 and CDR2 (germline): MNHEY, SVGAGI. The CDR3 contains 15 residues. The CDR3 DNA reads TGTGCCAGCAGCCCGGCACAGGCGGACACCGGGGAGCTGTTTTTT. It yields the protein CASSPAQADTGELFF.

The CDR3 region has the DNA TGTGCCAGCAGCTTAGATGGGCGGGCCGGTGAGCAGTTCTTC. It is translated as CASSLDGRAGEQFF. The gene calls are TRBV7-8 and TRBJ2-1; a weak D match, TRBD2 (5 bases). Germline CDR1 is SGHVS and CDR2 is FQNEAQ. This CDR3 spans 14 amino acids. The germline V and J ends were trimmed by 1 base and 9 bases, with 13 bases remaining between them.

V gene TRBV20-1 combines with J gene TRBJ2-1, with 14 nucleotides matching TRBD2. The CDR3 has 16 amino acids. Per germline, CDR1 DFQATT and CDR2 SNEGSKA (reference sequence). V shed 3 bases, J shed 9 bases, and the junction held 10 bases outside the gene matches. The CDR3 sequence: CSASDGTSGRYGEQFF. For the CDR3, the DNA is TGCAGTGCTAGTGACGGGACTAGCGGGAGATACGGTGAGCAGTTCTTC.

The rearrangement joins TRBV25-1 to TRBJ1-2, with D uncertain. Deletions cut 3 bases from V and 0 bases from J, with 11 bases between. Germline CDR1 reads MGHDK; CDR2 reads SYGVNS. CDR3 length: 15 amino acids. The CDR3 loop reads CASSEGGSSNYGYTF. The CDR3 DNA reads as TGTGCCAGCAGTGAGGGTGGCAGCTCTAACTATGGCTACACCTTC.

This clonotype was seen more than once but under ten times. J is TRBJ2-5 and V is TRBV29-1, with D uncertain. Germline V CDR1 and CDR2: SQVTM, ANQGSEA. This CDR3 has 11 amino acids. Trimming stripped 4 bases from V and 4 bases from J, with 7 bases between. This CDR3 reads CSVGPSETQYF. The CDR3 region has the DNA TGCAGCGTTGGACCCTCAGAGACCCAGTACTTC. Full variable domain (missing parts from reference TRBV29-1 and TRBJ2-5): SAVISQKPSRDICQRGTSLTIQCQVDSQVTMMFWYRQQPGQSLTLIATANQGSEATYESGFVIDKFPISRPNLTFSTLTVSNMSPEDSSIYLCSVGPSETQYFGPGTRLLVL.

V usage is TRBV6-5 and J usage is TRBJ2-7; tentative D call: TRBD1 (5 bases). The V end was cut by 4 bases, the J end by 7 bases, with 8 bases between. Germline V gene data show CDR1 as MNHEY and CDR2 as SVGAGI. This CDR3 spans 11 amino acids. The CDR3: CASSSRQEQYF. The CDR3 nucleotides are TGTGCCAGCAGTTCGCGACAGGAGCAGTACTTC.

This chain links TRBV3-1 with TRBJ2-1; 12 bases agree with TRBD2. The J segment lost 8 bases and the V segment lost 3 bases, leaving 8 bases of the junction unmatched. The CDR3 runs to 16 residues. Germline values: CDR1 LGHDT, CDR2 YNNKEL (reference sequence). The CDR3 region is CASSHWTSGILDEQFF. The CDR3 bases are TGTGCCAGCAGCCACTGGACTAGCGGGATTCTCGATGAGCAGTTCTTC.

This clonotype was counted a few times. The chain links TRBV12-5 to TRBJ2-1; possibly TRBD2 for D (6 bases). Per germline, CDR1 LGHNT and CDR2 FRNRAP. The CDR3 sequence is 12 residues long. V lost 5 bases and J 7 bases, leaving 9 bases between the germline ends. In nucleotides, the CDR3 is TGTGCTAGTGGTCTGGGACTTAATGAGCAGTTCTTC. Translating it yields CASGLGLNEQFF.

Only a few counts were recorded for this clonotype. V usage is TRBV28 and J usage is TRBJ2-1; tentative D call: TRBD1 (6 bases). This CDR3 comprises 12 residues. The germline V gene has CDR1 MDHEN and CDR2 SYDVKM. V dropped 5 bases and J dropped 5 bases, with 7 bases sitting between them. CDR3 in DNA: TGTGCCAGCAGTCGACAGGACAATGAGCAGTTCTTC. The encoded protein is CASSRQDNEQFF.

The rearrangement uses TRBV4-3 and TRBJ2-7, with 9 bases that match TRBD2. This CDR3 spans 21 amino acids. Germline CDR1 LGHNA, CDR2 YSLEER. Trimming removed 0 bases from V and 0 bases from J; junction bases left unmatched: 18. The CDR3 region has the DNA TGCGCCAGCAGCCAAGATTGGGTAGCGGGAGCCCTTGGCCCAAACTCCTACGAGCAGTACTTC. Its translation: CASSQDWVAGALGPNSYEQYF.

J is TRBJ1-1 and V is TRBV7-3, with TRBD1 as a possible D gene (5 bases). Per the germline V gene, CDR1 is SGHTA and CDR2 is FQGTGA. V shed 4 bases and J shed 6 bases, with 15 bases lying between them. There are 14 residues in the CDR3. CDR3 sequence reads: CASSSRGRGAEAFF. The DNA of the CDR3 is TGTGCCAGCAGCTCGAGGGGTCGGGGGGCTGAAGCTTTCTTT.

The J gene is TRBJ1-2, the V gene TRBV6-6, with D unclear. The V end lost 8 bases, the J end lost 0 bases, and 10 bases lay between the germline ends. The CDR3 is made up of 13 amino acids. Looked up from germline, CDR1 is MNHNY and CDR2 is SVGAGI (reference sequence). The CDR3 region has the DNA TGTGCCAGCGGACCTTTAGCTAACTATGGCTACACCTTC. Residues: CASGPLANYGYTF.

Concerning this clonotype itself: A junction boundary mismatches the germline segment, possibly from a read error. This chain joins TRBV2 and TRBJ1-1, with a tentative D call TRBD1 (6 bases). The CDR3 runs 12 residues. The germline V gene has CDR1 SNHLY and CDR2 FYNNEI. Here the CDR3 reads CAGSTRQVEAFF. DNA of the CDR3: TGTGCCGGCAGTACGCGACAGGTTGAAGCTTTCTTT.

A few counts support this clonotype. This rearrangement joins TRBV5-1 to TRBJ2-5; no firm D call. The J call is in doubt because the DNA end fits TRBJ2-7 better. CDR3 length: 11 residues. Germline V gives CDR1 SGHRS, CDR2 YFSETQ. The CDR3 bases are TGCGCCAGCAGCCAACGGGACGAGCAGTACTTC. Its translation is CASSQRDEQYF.

The chain couples TRBV7-2 to TRBJ2-4; D unclear. The assigned J gene may be wrong: the sequence end matches TRBJ2-7 better. The CDR3 consists of 15 residues. From germline, CDR1 is SGHTA and CDR2 FQGNSA. CDR3 in amino acids: CASSSVRPSTYEQYF. In DNA, the CDR3 is TGTGCCAGCAGCTCCGTAAGGCCGAGTACCTACGAGCAGTACTTC.

This sequence joins TRBV3-1 and TRBJ1-6, with no clear D. The CDR3 is made up of 15 amino acids. Trimming cost V 4 bases and J 10 bases, with 17 bases left between them. Germline V gene data show CDR1 as LGHDT and CDR2 as YNNKEL (reference sequence). The chain's CDR3 is CASSLYGQRISPLHF. As DNA, the CDR3 is TGTGCCAGCAGCCTGTACGGCCAGAGGATCTCACCCCTCCACTTT.

This clonotype has more than one count but fewer than ten. This sequence joins TRBV7-2 and TRBJ2-7, with 9 bases identical to TRBD2. This CDR3 contains 15 residues. CDR1 and CDR2 (germline): SGHTA, FQGNSA. Trimming cost V 1 base and J 3 bases; bases outside gene matches: 4. The CDR3 reads CASSLVERGDYEQYF. CDR3 DNA sequence: TGTGCCAGCAGCTTAGTAGAGCGGGGGGACTACGAGCAGTACTTC. The full variable domain, rest sourced from reference TRBV7-2 and TRBJ2-7, is GAGVSQSPSNKVTEKGKDVELRCDPISGHTALYWYRQSLGQGLEFLIYFQGNSAPDKSGLPSDRFSAERTGGSVSTLTIQRTQQEDSAVYLCASSLVERGDYEQYFGPGTRLTVT.

This clonotype was seen a single time. The genes are TRBV28 and TRBJ2-1; D is unresolved. The CDR3 has 17 residues. Per germline, CDR1 MDHEN and CDR2 SYDVKM. The ends were cut back, 5 bases at V and 7 bases at J, with 24 bases in the middle. The CDR3 region is CASSHPPPAPSYNEQFF. The CDR3 coding sequence is TGTGCCAGCAGTCACCCCCCACCAGCGCCATCTTATAATGAGCAGTTCTTC.

The rearrangement uses TRBV5-1 and TRBJ1-2; D possibly corresponds to TRBD1 (5 bases). The length of the CDR3 is 15 residues. CDR1 and CDR2 (germline): SGHRS, YFSETQ. V was clipped by 0 bases and J by 0 bases, with 9 bases between them. The CDR3 region is CASSLEGTPNYGYTF. In DNA, the CDR3 is TGCGCCAGCAGCTTGGAGGGGACGCCTAACTATGGCTACACCTTC.